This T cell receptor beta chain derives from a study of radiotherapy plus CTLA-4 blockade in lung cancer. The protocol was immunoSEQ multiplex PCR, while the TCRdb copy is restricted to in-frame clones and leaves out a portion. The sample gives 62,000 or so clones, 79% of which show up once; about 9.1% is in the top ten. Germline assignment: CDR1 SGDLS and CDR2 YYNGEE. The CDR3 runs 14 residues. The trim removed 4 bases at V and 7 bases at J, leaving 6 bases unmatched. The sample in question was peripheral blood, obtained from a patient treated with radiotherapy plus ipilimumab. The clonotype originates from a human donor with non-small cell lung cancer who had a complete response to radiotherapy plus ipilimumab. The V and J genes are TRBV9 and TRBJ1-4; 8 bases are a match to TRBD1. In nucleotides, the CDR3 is TGTGCCAGCAGCCTCGACAGGGGCCGTGAAAAACTGTTTTTT. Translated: CASSLDRGREKLFF.